These T cell receptor beta chains were read from a single sample in a study of blood T cell repertoires in COVID-19. The data were produced by immunoSEQ multiplex PCR, yet TCRdb's version contains in-frame clones alone and is incomplete. This table has roughly 120,000 clones, 65% to 90% appearing once. The sample comprised peripheral blood. The receptors originated from a woman of 80 years or more with active or convalescent COVID-19. The CDR3 runs from the conserved cysteine through the conserved F or W. The order of the fields is V gene, D gene, J gene, clone size, CDR3 protein, CDR3 DNA. The D gene is left open where the match is weak. Not every row has a clone size; where given, it reads once, few, many or a size class.

TRBV6-5	-	TRBJ1-5	-	CASHDGTFNQPQHF	TGTGCCAGCCATGACGGGACTTTCAATCAGCCCCAGCATTTT
TRBV5-4	TRBD2	TRBJ2-6	-	CASSEVAGIGGANVLTF	TGTGCCAGCAGTGAGGTAGCGGGTATAGGTGGGGCCAACGTCCTGACTTTC
TRBV6-9	-	TRBJ2-7	-	CANAQGWSRHYEQYF	TGTGCCAATGCGCAGGGTTGGTCGCGGCACTACGAGCAGTACTTC
TRBV9	TRBD2	TRBJ2-7	-	CASSVAPLAGVWEQYF	TGTGCCAGCAGCGTCGCGCCTCTAGCGGGAGTATGGGAGCAGTACTTC
TRBV7-7	-	TRBJ2-2	once	CASSLGTPNTGELFF	TGTGCTAGCAGCTTGGGGACTCCGAACACCGGGGAGCTGTTTTTT
TRBV18	-	TRBJ2-5	once	CASSPPLSGETQYF	TGTGCCAGCTCACCACCTCTATCCGGGGAGACCCAGTACTTC
TRBV19	TRBD2	TRBJ2-1	-	CASSHGTSGSVGYEQFF	TGTGCCAGTAGCCACGGGACTAGCGGGAGTGTTGGTTATGAGCAGTTCTTC
TRBV11-2	-	TRBJ2-7	once	CASSLNRVFYEQYF	TGTGCCAGCAGCTTAAATAGAGTTTTCTACGAGCAGTACTTC
TRBV9	TRBD1	TRBJ2-5	-	CASSGQGGFGETQYF	TGTGCCAGCAGCGGACAAGGGGGCTTTGGGGAGACCCAGTACTTC
TRBV27	TRBD1	TRBJ2-4	-	CASRGQGADRAKNIQYF	TGTGCCTCTCGGGGACAGGGGGCGGATCGAGCCAAAAACATTCAGTACTTC
TRBV28	TRBD1	TRBJ1-1	-	CASVWTGGTEAFF	TGTGCCAGCGTTTGGACAGGGGGGACTGAAGCTTTCTTT
TRBV9	TRBD1	TRBJ1-3	-	CASSAGQVSSGNTIYF	TGTGCCAGCAGCGCGGGACAGGTGAGCTCTGGAAACACCATATATTTT
TRBV15	-	TRBJ1-1	-	CATSKQEETEAFF	TGTGCCACCAGCAAACAAGAGGAGACTGAAGCTTTCTTT
TRBV30	-	TRBJ1-4	-	CAWSVAPEKLFF	TGTGCCTGGAGTGTGGCCCCTGAAAAACTGTTTTTT
TRBV9	TRBD2	TRBJ2-1	-	CASSRTSGSKNEQFF	TGTGCCAGCAGCCGGACTAGCGGGAGTAAGAATGAGCAGTTCTTC
TRBV29-1	-	TRBJ2-7	-	CSVGSRMGPSYEQYF	TGCAGCGTGGGGTCACGTATGGGGCCCTCCTACGAGCAGTACTTC
TRBV29-1	TRBD1	TRBJ2-7	-	CSVEGVRAGGNEQYF	TGCAGCGTTGAAGGCGTTAGGGCAGGGGGAAACGAGCAGTACTTC
TRBV2	TRBD1	TRBJ1-1	-	CASSLNRGEAFF	TGTGCCAGCAGCTTAAACAGGGGCGAAGCTTTCTTT
TRBV19	TRBD1	TRBJ1-1	-	CASSLGQGGTEAFF	TGTGCCAGTAGTCTGGGACAGGGGGGGACTGAAGCTTTCTTT
TRBV2	TRBD2	TRBJ2-1	once	CASSPGTSAGEQFF	TGTGCCAGCAGTCCCGGGACTAGTGCTGGTGAGCAGTTCTTC